A selection of T cell receptor beta chains follows, all from one sample in a study of identical twins. TCRdb called the 5' RACE reads again in MiXCR, with one record for every CDR3 protein. The table includes about 240,000 distinct CDR3 sequences, 10% to 15% detected once. Another study also made use of these data, one on yellow fever vaccine responses in identical twins.

Sequencing was done on a sample of memory (CD45RO+) T cells sorted from blood. The receptors stem from a woman under 30 in good health. Both conserved end residues are part of each CDR3. A D gene is named only where the DNA matches it firmly.

cdr3_length	d_call	j_call	v_call	cdr3_aa
16	.	TRBJ2-7	TRBV4-1	CASSQGKGRLDPEQYF
14	.	TRBJ2-3	TRBV28	CASSIVGGTDTQYF
16	TRBD2	TRBJ2-3	TRBV7-8	CASSSRTSGGADTQYF
15	TRBD2	TRBJ2-1	TRBV2	CASSQAGTSVNEQFF
13	.	TRBJ2-7	TRBV7-8	CASSLSRSYEQYF
13	TRBD1	TRBJ2-5	TRBV6-2/TRBV6-3	CASRETGEETQYF
14	TRBD1	TRBJ2-7	TRBV25-1	CASSGDRGAYEQYF
15	.	TRBJ2-2	TRBV7-6	CASSLVESRAGELFF
18	TRBD1	TRBJ1-4	TRBV5-6	CASSLGPFSRDRGEKLFF
16	TRBD1	TRBJ2-7	TRBV10-3	CAITRTGGAGSYEQYF
14	.	TRBJ2-7	TRBV5-1	CASSLTLDPYEQYF
15	TRBD2	TRBJ2-5	TRBV7-6	CASSQRLAGGETQYF
13	.	TRBJ2-3	TRBV6-1	CASSEGRGDTQYF
15	TRBD1	TRBJ2-7	TRBV28	CASSLDRGSSYEQYF
13	TRBD2	TRBJ2-3	TRBV10-3	CAIKSSGSDTQYF
12	.	TRBJ1-1	TRBV3-1	CASHDGYSEAFF
15	TRBD1	TRBJ1-5	TRBV3-1	CASSQRSQGSQPQHF
15	TRBD1	TRBJ2-1	TRBV6-5	CASSSGQGWYNEQFF
14	TRBD1	TRBJ2-7	TRBV7-9	CASRGWDRPYEQYF
13	.	TRBJ2-1	TRBV15	CATSTLSGVGQFF
16	.	TRBJ2-1	TRBV7-2	CASSLVVASGYNEQFF
12	.	TRBJ2-1	TRBV29-1	CSVGLGYNEQFF
18	.	TRBJ2-2	TRBV9	CASSVGSRVDGNTGELFF
14	.	TRBJ1-4	TRBV25-1	CASSEYGSREKLFF
13	.	TRBJ2-5	TRBV2	CASNDGRDLTQYF
16	.	TRBJ2-2	TRBV27	CASSSAGVAITGELFF
15	.	TRBJ1-5	TRBV7-2	CASSGRTSGNQPQHF
15	TRBD1	TRBJ1-2	TRBV6-6	CASSYRNRGRYGYTF
13	TRBD1	TRBJ2-5	TRBV20-1	CSAPDRGRETQYF
16	TRBD2	TRBJ2-1	TRBV6-4	CASSDSRLADSREQFF
16	TRBD1	TRBJ1-2	TRBV29-1	CSVLTLDRITNYGYTF
15	.	TRBJ2-4	TRBV28	CASNLGGGRQNIQYF
15	TRBD2	TRBJ2-3	TRBV5-4	CASSLEREGTDTQYF
16	TRBD1	TRBJ2-7	TRBV28	CASRATGTAFSYEQYF
11	.	TRBJ2-1	TRBV6-5	CASNQRNEQFF
15	TRBD1	TRBJ2-3	TRBV5-1	CASSSEGARTDTQYF
17	TRBD2	TRBJ2-5	TRBV3-1	CASSPLADPLDQETQYF
17	.	TRBJ2-6	TRBV28	CASSSGVGVSGANVLTF
14	TRBD1	TRBJ1-6	TRBV20-1	CSARVGQTNSPLHF
14	.	TRBJ2-1	TRBV18	CASSSGTNRYEQFF
14	.	TRBJ2-5	TRBV7-9	CASSSTSIQETQYF
13	.	TRBJ1-5	TRBV6-1	CASSRQENQPQHF
15	TRBD2	TRBJ2-3	TRBV6-2/TRBV6-3	CASRILAIKADTQYF
14	.	TRBJ2-3	TRBV27	CASSLNLGIDTQYF
16	TRBD2	TRBJ2-5	TRBV25-1	CASSEGELAGSETQYF
17	TRBD1	TRBJ2-7	TRBV28	CASEGTGRLGSSYEQYF
15	TRBD2	TRBJ2-7	TRBV5-1	CASRLGTSGTYEQYF
16	TRBD1	TRBJ2-1	TRBV20-1	CSARGQGPRSYNEQFF
15	.	TRBJ2-7	TRBV3-1	CASSQGGGPTYEQYF
11	.	TRBJ2-5	TRBV12-3/TRBV12-4	CASSFAETQYF
13	.	TRBJ2-7	TRBV6-6	CAAGEPASYEQYF
19	TRBD2	TRBJ2-1	TRBV3-1	CATTTRTSGSPSSYNEQFF
13	.	TRBJ1-1	TRBV11-2	CASSPRTVTEAFF
12	TRBD1	TRBJ2-7	TRBV20-1	CSASGQGHEQYF
12	.	TRBJ2-7	TRBV27	CASFSSSYEQYF
17	TRBD2	TRBJ2-3	TRBV12-3/TRBV12-4	CASSPLRLAGSTDTQYF
11	.	TRBJ2-3	TRBV20-1	CSRADIDTQYF
15	.	TRBJ1-1	TRBV11-2	CASSRGWGENTEAFF
17	.	TRBJ2-2	TRBV19	CASSIDSARPNTGELFF